This T cell receptor (beta chain) was sequenced for a study of T cells in Graves' hyperthyroidism and ophthalmopathy. Study-level findings and limits: The model made its ophthalmopathy prediction, and onset followed a median around 6.5 months later.

Amplified regions were TCR beta CDR3 sequences from RNA transcripts. First-round RT-PCR of the TCR CDR3 relied on the HTBI primer set. A single record per CDR3 protein comes from TCRdb applying MiXCR to the multiplex PCR reads. The sample carries 380,000 or so distinct CDR3 sequences, around 13% recorded once. In regard to this clonotype: The antigen remains undetermined.

With a duration under 2 months, the hyperthyroidism was newly diagnosed in patients aged 18 to 65. In germline, CDR1 is DFQATT, CDR2 SNEGSKA (reference sequence). CDR3 length: 14 amino acids. This TCR was recovered from a woman between 25 and 40 years old with Graves' hyperthyroidism. The J gene is TRBJ2-1, the V gene TRBV20-1, with TRBD2 matching over 7 bases. The sequencing sample was made of blood. CDR3 nucleotide sequence: TGCAGGGCGGCGGGAGAGAGCTCCTACAATGAGCAGTTCTTC. Its protein is CRAAGESSYNEQFF.